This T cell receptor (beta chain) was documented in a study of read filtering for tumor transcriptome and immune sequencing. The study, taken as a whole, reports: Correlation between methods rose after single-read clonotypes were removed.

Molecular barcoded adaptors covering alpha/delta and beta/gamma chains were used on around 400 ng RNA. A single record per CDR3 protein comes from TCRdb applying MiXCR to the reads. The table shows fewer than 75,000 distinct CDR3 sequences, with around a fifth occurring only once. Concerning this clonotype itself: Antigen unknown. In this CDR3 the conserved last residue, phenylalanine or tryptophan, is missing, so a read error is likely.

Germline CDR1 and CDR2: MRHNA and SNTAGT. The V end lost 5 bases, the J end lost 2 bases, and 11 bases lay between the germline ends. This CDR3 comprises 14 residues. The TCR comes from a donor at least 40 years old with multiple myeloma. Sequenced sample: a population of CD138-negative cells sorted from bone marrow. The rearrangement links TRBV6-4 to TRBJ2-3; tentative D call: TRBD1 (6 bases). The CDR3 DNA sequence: TGTGCCAGCAGTCAGGGGCCGAACACAGATACGCAGTATCTT. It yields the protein CASSQGPNTDTQYL.